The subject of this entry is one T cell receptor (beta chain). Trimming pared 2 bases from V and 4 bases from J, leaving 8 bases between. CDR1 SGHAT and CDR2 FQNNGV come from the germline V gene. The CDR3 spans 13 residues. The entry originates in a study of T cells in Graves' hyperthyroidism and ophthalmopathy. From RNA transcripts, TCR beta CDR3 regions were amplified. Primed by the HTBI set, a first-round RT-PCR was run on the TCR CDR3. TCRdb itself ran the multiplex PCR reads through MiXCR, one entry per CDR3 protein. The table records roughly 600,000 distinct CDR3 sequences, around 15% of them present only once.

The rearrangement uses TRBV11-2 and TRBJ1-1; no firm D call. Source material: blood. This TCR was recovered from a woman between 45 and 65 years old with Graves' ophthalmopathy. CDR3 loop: CASSLSWVTEAFF. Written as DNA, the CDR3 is TGTGCCAGCAGCTTATCTTGGGTCACTGAAGCTTTCTTT.